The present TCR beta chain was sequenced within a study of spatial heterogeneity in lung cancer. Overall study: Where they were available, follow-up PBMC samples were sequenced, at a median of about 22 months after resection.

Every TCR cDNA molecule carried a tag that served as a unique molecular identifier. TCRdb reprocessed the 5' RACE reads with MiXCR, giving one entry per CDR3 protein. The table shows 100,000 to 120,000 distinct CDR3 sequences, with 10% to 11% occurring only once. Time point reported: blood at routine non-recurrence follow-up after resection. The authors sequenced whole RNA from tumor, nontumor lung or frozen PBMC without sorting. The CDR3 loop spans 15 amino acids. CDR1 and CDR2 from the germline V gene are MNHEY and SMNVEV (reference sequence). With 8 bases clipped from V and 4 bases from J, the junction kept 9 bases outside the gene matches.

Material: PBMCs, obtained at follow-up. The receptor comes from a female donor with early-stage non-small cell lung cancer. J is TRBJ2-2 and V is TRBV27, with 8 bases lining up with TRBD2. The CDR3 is CASGIREGLTGELFF. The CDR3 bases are TGTGCCAGCGGTATACGGGAGGGCCTCACCGGGGAGCTGTTTTTT.